This T cell receptor beta chain was retrieved from a study of identical twins. On this clonotype: Its antigen is undetermined.

The CDR3 covers 15 residues. J gave up 2 bases and V 5 bases, and 7 bases lay outside the gene matches. Germline CDR1 reads SGHVS; CDR2 reads FNYEAQ. Findings of the study overall: Cord blood beta clonotypes that were abundant carried fewer insertions, and memory repertoires showed no such trend.

Each CDR3 protein gets one entry after TCRdb re-called the 5' RACE reads with MiXCR. The profile shows 450,000 to 600,000 distinct CDR3 sequences, 20% to 25% of them singletons. The sample was also reused in another study, on yellow fever vaccine responses in identical twins.

The sequenced sample was CD4+ T cells sorted from blood. V is TRBV7-6 and J is TRBJ2-3; 7 nucleotides agree with TRBD1. The sequence came from a young woman in good health. CDR3 protein: CASSRIGQDTDTQYF. CDR3 nucleotide sequence: TGTGCCAGCAGCCGGATCGGACAGGACACAGATACGCAGTATTTT.